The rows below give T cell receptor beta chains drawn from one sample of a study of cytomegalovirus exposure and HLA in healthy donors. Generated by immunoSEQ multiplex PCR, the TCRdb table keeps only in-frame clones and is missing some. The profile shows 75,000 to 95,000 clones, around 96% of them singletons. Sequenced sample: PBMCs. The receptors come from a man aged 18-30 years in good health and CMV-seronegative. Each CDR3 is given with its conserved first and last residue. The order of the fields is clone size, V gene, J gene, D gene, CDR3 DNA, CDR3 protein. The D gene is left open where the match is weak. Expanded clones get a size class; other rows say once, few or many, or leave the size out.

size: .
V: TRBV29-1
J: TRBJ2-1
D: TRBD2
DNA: TGCAGCGTTGAAGAGGGACTAGCGGACTACAATGAGCAGTTCTTC
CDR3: CSVEEGLADYNEQFF

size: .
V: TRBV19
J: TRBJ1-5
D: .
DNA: TGTGCCAGTAGTATCGCGGGGCTCCTGAGTCAGCCCCAGCATTTT
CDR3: CASSIAGLLSQPQHF

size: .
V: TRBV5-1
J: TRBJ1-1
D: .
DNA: TGCGCCAGCAGCTTGAATCAGGGGTTGGGCCTGAACACTGAAGCTTTCTTT
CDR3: CASSLNQGLGLNTEAFF

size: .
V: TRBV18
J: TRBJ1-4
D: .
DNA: TGTGCCAGCTCACCGGAAACAGGCTACGGCACTGAAAAACTGTTTTTT
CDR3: CASSPETGYGTEKLFF

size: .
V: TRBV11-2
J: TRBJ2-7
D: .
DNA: TGTGCCAGCAGCTTAGTTCAGGGTGCCTACGAGCAGTACTTC
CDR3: CASSLVQGAYEQYF

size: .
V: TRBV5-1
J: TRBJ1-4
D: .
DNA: TGCGCCAGCAGCTTAAATACAGCCACAACTAATGAAAAACTGTTTTTT
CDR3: CASSLNTATTNEKLFF

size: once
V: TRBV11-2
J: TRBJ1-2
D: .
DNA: TGTGCCAGCAGCGTCCGGGACCGGGGGGTTATGGGCTACACCTTC
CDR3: CASSVRDRGVMGYTF

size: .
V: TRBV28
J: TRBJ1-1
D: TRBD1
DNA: TGTGCCAGCAGTTTTTCTACTTGGGGACAGACGAACACTGAAGCTTTCTTT
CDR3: CASSFSTWGQTNTEAFF

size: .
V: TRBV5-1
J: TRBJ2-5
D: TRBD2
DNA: TGCGCCACCACTAGCGGGAGGGACGGGGAGACCCAGTACTTC
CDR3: CATTSGRDGETQYF

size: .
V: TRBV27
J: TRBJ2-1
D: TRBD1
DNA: TGTGCCAGCAGCAGGGGACAGTACAATGAGCAGTTCTTC
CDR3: CASSRGQYNEQFF

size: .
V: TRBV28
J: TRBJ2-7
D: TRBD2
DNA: TGTGCCAGCAGTCTACGGACTAGCGGGAGAGGGTACGAGCAGTACTTC
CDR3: CASSLRTSGRGYEQYF

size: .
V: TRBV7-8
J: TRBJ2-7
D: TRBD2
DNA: TGTGCCAGCAGCTTAGGAATCGCGGGAGGGCCTTCCGAGCAGTACTTC
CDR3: CASSLGIAGGPSEQYF

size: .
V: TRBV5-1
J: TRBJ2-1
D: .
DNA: TGCGCCAGCTTGAAAGATAGCTCCTACAATGAGCAGTTCTTC
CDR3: CASLKDSSYNEQFF

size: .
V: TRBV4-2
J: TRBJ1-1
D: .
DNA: TGTGCCAGCAGCCAAGCAGTGAACACTGAAGCTTTCTTT
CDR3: CASSQAVNTEAFF

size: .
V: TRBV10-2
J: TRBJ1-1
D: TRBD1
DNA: TGCGCCAGCAGTAGACAGGGCCAAATGAACACTGAAGCTTTCTTT
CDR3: CASSRQGQMNTEAFF

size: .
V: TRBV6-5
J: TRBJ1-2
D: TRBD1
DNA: TGTGCCAGCAGAGCAATAGACAGGGGCCACTATGGCTACACCTTC
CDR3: CASRAIDRGHYGYTF

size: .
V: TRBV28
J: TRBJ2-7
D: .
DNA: TGTGCCAGCAGTTCCGACATTACTAGACACGAGCAGTACTTC
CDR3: CASSSDITRHEQYF

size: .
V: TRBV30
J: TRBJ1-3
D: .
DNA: TGTGCCTGGAGTACAGGGACACGTGGAAACACCATATATTTT
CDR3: CAWSTGTRGNTIYF

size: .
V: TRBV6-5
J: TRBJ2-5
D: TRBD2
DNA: TGTGCCAGCAGTTATAGTAACGGGAGGGCCTCAGAGACCCAGTACTTC
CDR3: CASSYSNGRASETQYF

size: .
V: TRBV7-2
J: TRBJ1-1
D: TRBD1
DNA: TGTGCCAGCAGCTGGGGGACAGGGTACGGCGCTTTCTTT
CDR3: CASSWGTGYGAFF

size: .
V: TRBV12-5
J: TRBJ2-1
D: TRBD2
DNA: TGTGCTAGTGGGGGGACTAGCGGATACAATGAGCAGTTCTTC
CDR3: CASGGTSGYNEQFF

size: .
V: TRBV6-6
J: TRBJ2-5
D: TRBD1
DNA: TGTGCCAGCAGTCAGGACAGGGGGTCGGGAGAGACCCAGTACTTC
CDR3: CASSQDRGSGETQYF

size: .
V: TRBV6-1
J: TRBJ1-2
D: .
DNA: TGTGCCAGCAGTGAGCGGGGGGGGAGGACAGATCGAGAATTCTATGGCTACACCTTC
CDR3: CASSERGGRTDREFYGYTF

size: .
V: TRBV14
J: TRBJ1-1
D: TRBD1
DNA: TGTGCCAGCAGCCAACTGGGACAGGTTAAAGCTTTCTTT
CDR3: CASSQLGQVKAFF

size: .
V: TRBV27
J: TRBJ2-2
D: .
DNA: TGTGCCAGCAGTGGGCAGAACACCGGGGAGCTGTTTTTT
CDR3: CASSGQNTGELFF

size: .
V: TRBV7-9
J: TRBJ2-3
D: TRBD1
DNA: TGTGCCAGCAGCTCCCCAAACCCGACAGGGTTGGTGACAGATACGCAGTATTTT
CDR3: CASSSPNPTGLVTDTQYF

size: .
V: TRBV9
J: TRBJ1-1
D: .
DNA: TGTGCCAGCAGCTTAAGACAGGCCCCCGGCACTGAAGCTTTCTTT
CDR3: CASSLRQAPGTEAFF

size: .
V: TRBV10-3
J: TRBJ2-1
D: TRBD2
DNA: TGTGCCATCAGTGACGGAGCGTCTAGCGGGAGAGCCCACAATGAGCAGTTCTTC
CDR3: CAISDGASSGRAHNEQFF

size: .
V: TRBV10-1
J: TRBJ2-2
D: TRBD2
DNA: TGCGCCAGCAGTGAGTTTGAGCCTGGGCCCCGGGGGGTCCGGGCCACCGGGGAGCTGTTTTTT
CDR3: CASSEFEPGPRGVRATGELFF

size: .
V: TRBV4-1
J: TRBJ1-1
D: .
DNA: TGCGCCAGCAGCCAAGGGGCACGTAACACTGAAGCTTTCTTT
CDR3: CASSQGARNTEAFF

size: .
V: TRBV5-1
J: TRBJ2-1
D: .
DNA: TGCGCCAGCAGCTTGGAGGGGGAGCCCTCCTACAATGAGCAGTTCTTC
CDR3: CASSLEGEPSYNEQFF

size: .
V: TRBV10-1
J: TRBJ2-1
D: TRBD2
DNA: TGCGCCAGCAGTGAAACGGCGGGAGGGGGTCGCAATGAGCAGTTCTTC
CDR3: CASSETAGGGRNEQFF

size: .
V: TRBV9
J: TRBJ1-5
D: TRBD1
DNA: TGTGCCAGCAGCCTAGGGGACAGCACCATTAGCAATCAGCCCCAGCATTTT
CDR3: CASSLGDSTISNQPQHF

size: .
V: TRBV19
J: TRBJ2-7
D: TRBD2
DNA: TGTGCCAGTAGTAAAACTAGCGGAGCGTACGAGCAGTACTTC
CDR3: CASSKTSGAYEQYF

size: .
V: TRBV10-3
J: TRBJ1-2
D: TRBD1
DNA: TGTGCCATCAGTGAGGGAAGAGGACAGGGGGACGGCTACACCTTC
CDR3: CAISEGRGQGDGYTF

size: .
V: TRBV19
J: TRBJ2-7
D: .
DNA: TGTGCCAGTAGTCAGGGGATGACCTACGAGCAGTACTTC
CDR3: CASSQGMTYEQYF

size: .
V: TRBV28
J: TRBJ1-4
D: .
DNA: TGTGCCAGCAGTCTACAGGGCCGCGGGGAAAAACTGTTTTTT
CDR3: CASSLQGRGEKLFF

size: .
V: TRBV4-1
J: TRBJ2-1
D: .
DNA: TGCGCCAGCAGCCACAGGCCCATGGCCCACAATGAGCAGTTCTTC
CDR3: CASSHRPMAHNEQFF

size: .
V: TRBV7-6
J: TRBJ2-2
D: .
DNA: TGTGCCAGCAGCCTTAGCGGCCAGAACACCGGGGAGCTGTTTTTT
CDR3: CASSLSGQNTGELFF

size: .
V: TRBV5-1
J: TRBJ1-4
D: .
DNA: TGCGCCAGCAGCTTAATAGGGGGAACCCTCGTGCGTGAAAAACTGTTTTTT
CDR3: CASSLIGGTLVREKLFF

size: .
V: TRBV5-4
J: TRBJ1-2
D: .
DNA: TGTGCCAGCAGCTTGGCTGCAGGGGCCAACTATGGCTACACCTTC
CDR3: CASSLAAGANYGYTF

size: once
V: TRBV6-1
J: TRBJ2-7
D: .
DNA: TGTGCCACAACCGGGACATCACTCGCCGAGCAGTACTTC
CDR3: CATTGTSLAEQYF

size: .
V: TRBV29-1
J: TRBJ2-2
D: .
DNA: TGCAGCGTTGGCGGGACAGTGAGAACCGGGGAGCTGTTTTTT
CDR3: CSVGGTVRTGELFF

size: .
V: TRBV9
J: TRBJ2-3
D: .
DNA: TGTGCCAGCAGCGTAGGGAGGGACGGCACAGATACACAGTATTTT
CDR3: CASSVGRDGTDTQYF

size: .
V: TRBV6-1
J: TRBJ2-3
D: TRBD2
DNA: TGTGCCAGCAGTGAAGGGGGACTAGCTTCGGATACGCAGTATTTT
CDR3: CASSEGGLASDTQYF

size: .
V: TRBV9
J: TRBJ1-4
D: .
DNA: TGTGCCAGCAGCGTAGTTGGAGGAAAACTGTTTTTT
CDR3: CASSVVGGKLFF

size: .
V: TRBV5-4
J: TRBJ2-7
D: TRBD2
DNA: TGTGCCAGCAGCTTGGGAGGACTAGCGGGAGGGTACGAGCAGTACTTC
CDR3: CASSLGGLAGGYEQYF

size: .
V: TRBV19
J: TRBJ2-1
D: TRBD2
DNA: TGTGCCAGTAGTATTGACGGGAGGTACGATGAGCAGTTCTTC
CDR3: CASSIDGRYDEQFF

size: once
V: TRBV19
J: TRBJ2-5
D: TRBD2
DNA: TGTGCCAGTAGCCCGGGACTAGCGGGAGCTGGAAGTTTCCAAGAGACCCAGTACTTC
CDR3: CASSPGLAGAGSFQETQYF

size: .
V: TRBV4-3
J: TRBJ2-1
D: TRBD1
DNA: TGCGCCAGCAGCCACACTTTTTCCGGGACAGGGGCCTACAATGAGCAGTTCTTC
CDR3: CASSHTFSGTGAYNEQFF

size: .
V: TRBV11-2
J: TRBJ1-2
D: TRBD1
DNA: TGTGCCAGCAGCTTGACCCGACAGGGCCCCTTTTGGGGCTACACCTTC
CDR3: CASSLTRQGPFWGYTF

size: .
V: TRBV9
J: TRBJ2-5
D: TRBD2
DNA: TGTGCCAGCAGTCCCGGGGGGATGGAGACCCAGTACTTC
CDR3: CASSPGGMETQYF

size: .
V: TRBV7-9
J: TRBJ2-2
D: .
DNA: TGTGCCAGCAGCTTGAGCGGTAAACCTAACACCGGGGAGCTGTTTTTT
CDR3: CASSLSGKPNTGELFF

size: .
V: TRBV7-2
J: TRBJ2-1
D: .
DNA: TGTGCCAGCAGCTTAGAAACTAGCAATGAGCAGTTCTTC
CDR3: CASSLETSNEQFF

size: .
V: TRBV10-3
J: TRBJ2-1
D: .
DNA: TGTGCCATCAGTGCCCTGGCTCTTGGGGGGTACGGTGAGCAGTTCTTC
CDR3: CAISALALGGYGEQFF